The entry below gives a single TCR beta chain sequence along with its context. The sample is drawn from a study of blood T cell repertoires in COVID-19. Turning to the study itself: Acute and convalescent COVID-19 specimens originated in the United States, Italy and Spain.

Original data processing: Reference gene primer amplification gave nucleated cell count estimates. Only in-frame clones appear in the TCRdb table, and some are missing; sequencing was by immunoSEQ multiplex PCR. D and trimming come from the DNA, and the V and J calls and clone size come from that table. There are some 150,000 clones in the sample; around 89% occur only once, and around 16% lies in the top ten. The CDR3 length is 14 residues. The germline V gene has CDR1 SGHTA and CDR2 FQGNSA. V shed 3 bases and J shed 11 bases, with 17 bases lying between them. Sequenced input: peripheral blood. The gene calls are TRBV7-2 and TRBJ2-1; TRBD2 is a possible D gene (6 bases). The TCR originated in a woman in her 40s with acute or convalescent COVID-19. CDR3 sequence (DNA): TGTGCCAGCAGCTTCCCCGGGGGTTATAATAAGCAGTTCTTC. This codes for CASSFPGGYNKQFF.